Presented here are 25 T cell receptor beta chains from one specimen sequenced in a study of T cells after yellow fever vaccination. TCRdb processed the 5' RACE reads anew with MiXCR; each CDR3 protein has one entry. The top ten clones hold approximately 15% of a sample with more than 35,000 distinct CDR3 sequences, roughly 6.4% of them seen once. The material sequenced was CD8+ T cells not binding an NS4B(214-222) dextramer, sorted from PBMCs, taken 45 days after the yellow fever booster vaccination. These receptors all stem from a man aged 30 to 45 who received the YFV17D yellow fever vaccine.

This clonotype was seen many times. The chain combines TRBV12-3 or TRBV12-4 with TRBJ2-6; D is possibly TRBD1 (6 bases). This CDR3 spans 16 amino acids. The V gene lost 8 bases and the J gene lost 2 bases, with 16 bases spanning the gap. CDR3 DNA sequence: TGTGCCAGCGAGGGACACCCGGAGCCTGGGGCCAACGTCCTGACTTTC. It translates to CASEGHPEPGANVLTF.

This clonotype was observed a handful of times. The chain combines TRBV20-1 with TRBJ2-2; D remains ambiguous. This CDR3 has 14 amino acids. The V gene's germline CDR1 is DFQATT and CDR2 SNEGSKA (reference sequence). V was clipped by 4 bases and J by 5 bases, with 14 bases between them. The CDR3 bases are TGCAGTGCTACCGACACGACGGCTACCGGGGAGCTGTTTTTT. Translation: CSATDTTATGELFF.

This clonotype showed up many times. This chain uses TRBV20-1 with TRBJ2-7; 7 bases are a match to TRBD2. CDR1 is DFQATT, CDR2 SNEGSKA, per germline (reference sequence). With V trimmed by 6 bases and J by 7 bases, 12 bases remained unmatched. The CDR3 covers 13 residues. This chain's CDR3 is CSAQLAGAGEQYF. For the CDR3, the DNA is TGCAGTGCCCAGTTGGCGGGAGCTGGAGAGCAGTACTTC.

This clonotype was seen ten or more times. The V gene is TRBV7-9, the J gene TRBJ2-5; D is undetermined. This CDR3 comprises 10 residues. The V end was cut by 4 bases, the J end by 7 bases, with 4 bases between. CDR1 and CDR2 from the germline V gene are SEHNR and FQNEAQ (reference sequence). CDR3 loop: CASSWGTQYF. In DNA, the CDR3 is TGTGCCAGCAGCTGGGGGACCCAGTACTTC.

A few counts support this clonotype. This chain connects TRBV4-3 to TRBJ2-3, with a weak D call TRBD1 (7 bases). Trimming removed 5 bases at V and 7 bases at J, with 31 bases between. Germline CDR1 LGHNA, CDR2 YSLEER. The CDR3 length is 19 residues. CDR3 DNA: TGCGCCAGCAGCGAGGAGGCAGGGGGGCTAGGTTTCTCTTCATATACGCAGTATTTT. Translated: CASSEEAGGLGFSSYTQYF.

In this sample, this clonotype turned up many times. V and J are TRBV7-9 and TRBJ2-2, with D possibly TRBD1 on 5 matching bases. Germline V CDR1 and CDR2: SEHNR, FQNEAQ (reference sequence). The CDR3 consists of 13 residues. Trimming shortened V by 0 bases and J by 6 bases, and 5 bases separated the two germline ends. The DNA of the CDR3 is TGTGCCAGCAGCTTAGCACAGGCCGGGGAGCTGTTTTTT. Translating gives CASSLAQAGELFF. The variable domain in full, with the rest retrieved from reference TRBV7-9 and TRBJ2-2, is DTGVSQNPRHKITKRGQNVTFRCDPISEHNRLYWYRQTLGQGPEFLTYFQNEAQLEKSRLLSDRFSAERPKGSFSTLEIQRTEQGDSAMYLCASSLAQAGELFFGEGSRLTVL.

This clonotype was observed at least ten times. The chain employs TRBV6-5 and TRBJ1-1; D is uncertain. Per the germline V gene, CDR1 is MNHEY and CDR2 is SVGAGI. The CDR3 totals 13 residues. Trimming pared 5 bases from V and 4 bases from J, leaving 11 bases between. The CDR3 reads CASSRTVGTEAFF. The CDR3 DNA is TGTGCCAGCAGTCGGACGGTCGGCACTGAAGCTTTCTTT.

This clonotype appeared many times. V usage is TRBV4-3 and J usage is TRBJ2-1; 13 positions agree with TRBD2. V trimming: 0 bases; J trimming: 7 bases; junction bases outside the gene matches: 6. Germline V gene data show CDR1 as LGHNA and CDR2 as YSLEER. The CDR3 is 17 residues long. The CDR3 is CASSQELTSGRSNEQFF. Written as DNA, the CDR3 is TGCGCCAGCAGCCAAGAACTGACTAGCGGGAGGAGTAATGAGCAGTTCTTC.

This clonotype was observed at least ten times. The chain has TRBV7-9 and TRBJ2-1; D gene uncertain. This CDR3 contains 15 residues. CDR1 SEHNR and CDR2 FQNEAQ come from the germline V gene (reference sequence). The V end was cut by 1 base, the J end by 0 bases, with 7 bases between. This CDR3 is CASSLDGRSYNEQFF. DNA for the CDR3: TGTGCCAGCAGCTTAGACGGACGCTCCTACAATGAGCAGTTCTTC.

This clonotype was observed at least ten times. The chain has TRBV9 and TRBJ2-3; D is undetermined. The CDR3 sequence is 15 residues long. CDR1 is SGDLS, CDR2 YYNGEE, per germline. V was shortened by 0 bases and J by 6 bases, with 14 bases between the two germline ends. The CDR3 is CASSVVGILTDTQYF. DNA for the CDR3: TGTGCCAGCAGCGTAGTTGGGATCCTGACGGATACGCAGTATTTT.

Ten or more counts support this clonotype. CDR3 DNA sequence: TGCAGTGCCCGACAGGGGCTCTCCTACGAGCAGTACTTC. Translated: CSARQGLSYEQYF. The chain combines TRBV20-1 with TRBJ2-7; TRBD1 matches at 8 bases. The V gene's germline CDR1 is DFQATT and CDR2 SNEGSKA (reference sequence). The V segment lost 6 bases and the J segment 0 bases; nucleotides outside the gene matches: 4. CDR3 length: 13 amino acids.

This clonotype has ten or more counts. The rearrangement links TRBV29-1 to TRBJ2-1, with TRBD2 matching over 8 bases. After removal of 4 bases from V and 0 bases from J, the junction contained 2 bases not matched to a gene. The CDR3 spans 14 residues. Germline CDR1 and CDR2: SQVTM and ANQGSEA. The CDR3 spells CSVGTSGSYNEQFF. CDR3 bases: TGCAGCGTTGGAACTAGCGGCTCCTACAATGAGCAGTTCTTC.

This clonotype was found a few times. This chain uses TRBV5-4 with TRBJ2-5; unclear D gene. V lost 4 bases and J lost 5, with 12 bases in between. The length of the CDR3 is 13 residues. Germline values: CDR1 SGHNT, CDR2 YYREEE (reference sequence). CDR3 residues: CASSPHNSETQYF. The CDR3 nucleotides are TGTGCCAGCAGCCCTCACAACTCTGAGACCCAGTACTTC.

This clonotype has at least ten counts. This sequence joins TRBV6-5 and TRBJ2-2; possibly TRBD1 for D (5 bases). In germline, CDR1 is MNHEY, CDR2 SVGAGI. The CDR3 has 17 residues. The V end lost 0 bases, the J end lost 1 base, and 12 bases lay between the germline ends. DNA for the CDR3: TGTGCCAGCAGTTACTCGGAGACAGAAATGAACACCGGGGAGCTGTTTTTT. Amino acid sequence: CASSYSETEMNTGELFF.

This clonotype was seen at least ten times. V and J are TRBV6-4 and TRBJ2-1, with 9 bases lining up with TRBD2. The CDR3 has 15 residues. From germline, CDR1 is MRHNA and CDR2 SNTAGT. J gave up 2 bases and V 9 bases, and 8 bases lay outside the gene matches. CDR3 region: CASGIAGATYNEQFF. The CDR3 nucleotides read TGTGCCAGTGGGATAGCGGGAGCCACCTACAATGAGCAGTTCTTC.

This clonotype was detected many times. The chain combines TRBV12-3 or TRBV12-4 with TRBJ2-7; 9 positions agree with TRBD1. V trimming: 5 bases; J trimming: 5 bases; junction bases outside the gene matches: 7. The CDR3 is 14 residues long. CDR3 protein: CASSIGQGNHEQYF. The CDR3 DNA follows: TGTGCCAGCAGTATCGGACAGGGGAACCACGAGCAGTACTTC.

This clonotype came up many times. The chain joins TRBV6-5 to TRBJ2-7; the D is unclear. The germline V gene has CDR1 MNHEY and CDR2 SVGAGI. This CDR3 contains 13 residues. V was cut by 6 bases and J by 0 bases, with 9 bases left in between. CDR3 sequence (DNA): TGTGCCAGCAGGACTGGATCCTCCTACGAGCAGTACTTC. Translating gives CASRTGSSYEQYF.

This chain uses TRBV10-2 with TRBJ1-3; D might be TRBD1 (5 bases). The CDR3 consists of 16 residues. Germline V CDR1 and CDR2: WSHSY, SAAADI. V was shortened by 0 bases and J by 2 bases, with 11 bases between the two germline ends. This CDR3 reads CASSESMWGPGNTIYF. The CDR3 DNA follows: TGCGCCAGCAGTGAGTCGATGTGGGGACCTGGAAACACCATATATTTT.

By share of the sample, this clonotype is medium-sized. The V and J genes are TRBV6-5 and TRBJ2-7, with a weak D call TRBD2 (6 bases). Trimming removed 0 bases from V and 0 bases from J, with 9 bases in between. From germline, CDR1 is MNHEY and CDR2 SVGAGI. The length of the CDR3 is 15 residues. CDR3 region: CASSYSGGISYEQYF. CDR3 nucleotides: TGTGCCAGCAGTTACTCGGGCGGGATCTCCTACGAGCAGTACTTC.

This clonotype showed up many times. The CDR3 coding sequence is TGTGCCAGCATGATAGCGGGAGGGCGAAACACCGGGGAGCTGTTTTTT. This gives the protein CASMIAGGRNTGELFF. V usage is TRBV2 and J usage is TRBJ2-2; TRBD2 aligns across 11 bases. CDR1 SNHLY and CDR2 FYNNEI come from the germline V gene. This CDR3 has 16 amino acids. The junction had 6 bases not matched to a gene; V was cut back by 7 bases and J by 2 bases.

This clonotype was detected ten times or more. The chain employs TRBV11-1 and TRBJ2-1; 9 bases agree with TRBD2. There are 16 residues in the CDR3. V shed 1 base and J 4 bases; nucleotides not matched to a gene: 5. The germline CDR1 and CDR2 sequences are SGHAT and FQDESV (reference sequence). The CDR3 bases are TGTGCCAGCAGCTTAGAGGGCGGACTAGCGTACAATGAGCAGTTCTTC. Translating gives CASSLEGGLAYNEQFF.

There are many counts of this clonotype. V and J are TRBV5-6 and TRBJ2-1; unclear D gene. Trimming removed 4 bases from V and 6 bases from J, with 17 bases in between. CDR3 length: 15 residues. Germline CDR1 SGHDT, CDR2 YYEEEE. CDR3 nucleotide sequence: TGTGCCAGCAGCCCTACCCACATGGTGGGCAATGAGCAGTTCTTC. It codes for CASSPTHMVGNEQFF.

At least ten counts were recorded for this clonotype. The CDR3 sequence: CASSIRISYEQYF. The CDR3, as DNA: TGTGCCAGTAGTATCAGAATTTCCTACGAGCAGTACTTC. V gene TRBV19 combines with J gene TRBJ2-7, with D hard to call. This CDR3 comprises 13 residues. Trimming removed 3 bases from V and 1 base from J, with 7 bases in between. The germline V gene has CDR1 LNHDA and CDR2 SQIVND (reference sequence).

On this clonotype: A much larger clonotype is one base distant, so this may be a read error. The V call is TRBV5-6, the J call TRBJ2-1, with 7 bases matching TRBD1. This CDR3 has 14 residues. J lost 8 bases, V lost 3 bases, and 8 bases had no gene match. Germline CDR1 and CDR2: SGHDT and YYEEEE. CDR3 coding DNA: TGTGCCAGCAGCTACCGGGACAGTTTAGATGAGCAGTTCTTC. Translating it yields CASSYRDSLDEQFF.

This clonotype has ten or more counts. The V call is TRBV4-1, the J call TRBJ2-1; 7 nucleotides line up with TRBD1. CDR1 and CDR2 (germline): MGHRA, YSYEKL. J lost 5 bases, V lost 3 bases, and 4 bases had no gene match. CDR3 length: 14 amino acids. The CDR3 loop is CASSQGQLNNEQFF. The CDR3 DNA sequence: TGCGCCAGCAGCCAGGGACAGCTGAACAATGAGCAGTTCTTC.